This TCR beta chain emerged from a study of blood T cells in healthy people across ages. On the study more broadly: About one barcoded TCR beta cDNA was captured per two T cells. Findings and limits, study-wide: TCR beta diversity was tightly associated with the proportion of naive T cells.

The germline V gene has CDR1 MNHEY and CDR2 SMNVEV (reference sequence). Trimming took off 6 bases at V and 2 bases at J, with 16 bases between the two ends. CDR3 length: 15 amino acids. The second PCR ran roughly 7 to 12 cycles with a sample-barcoded 5' primer and J-beta primers. Tagging of each cDNA molecule was performed by a template-switch adaptor with 12 random nucleotides. One entry per CDR3 protein, called by TCRdb with MiXCR from the 5' RACE reads. The sample holds hundreds of thousands of distinct CDR3 sequences, 40% to 45% seen once. Concerning this clonotype: Its antigen remains unidentified.

The source is a man older than 75 in good health. Sequences were obtained from blood. This chain joins TRBV27 and TRBJ2-5; D is possibly TRBD2 (6 bases). For the CDR3, the DNA is TGTGCCAGCAGATACGCAGCGGGTAGTCAAGAGACCCAGTACTTC. Protein sequence: CASRYAAGSQETQYF.